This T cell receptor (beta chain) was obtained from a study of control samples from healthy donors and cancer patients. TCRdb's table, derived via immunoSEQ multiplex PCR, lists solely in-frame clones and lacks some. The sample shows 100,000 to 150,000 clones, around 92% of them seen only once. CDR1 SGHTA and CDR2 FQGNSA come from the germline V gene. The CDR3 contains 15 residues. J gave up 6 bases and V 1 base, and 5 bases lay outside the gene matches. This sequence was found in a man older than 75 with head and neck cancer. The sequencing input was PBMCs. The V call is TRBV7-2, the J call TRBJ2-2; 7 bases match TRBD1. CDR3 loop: CASSLVKGGSGELFF. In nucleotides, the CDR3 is TGTGCCAGCAGCTTAGTTAAAGGGGGCTCCGGGGAGCTGTTTTTT. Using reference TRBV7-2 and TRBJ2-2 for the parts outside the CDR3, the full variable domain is GAGVSQSPSNKVTEKGKDVELRCDPISGHTALYWYRQSLGQGLEFLIYFQGNSAPDKSGLPSDRFSAERTGGSVSTLTIQRTQQEDSAVYLCASSLVKGGSGELFFGEGSRLTVL.